This T cell receptor beta chain was retrieved from a study of blood T cell repertoires in COVID-19. Whole-study context: From the United States, Italy and Spain came samples of acute and convalescent COVID-19. PBMCs, B-cell-depleted T cells, or T cells provided the cDNA or gDNA that made up the material.

This CDR3 comprises 11 residues. In germline, CDR1 is MNHEY, CDR2 SMNVEV (reference sequence). Clones were sequenced by immunoSEQ multiplex PCR, and TCRdb holds only the in-frame ones, with some missing. This sample has 200,000 to 250,000 clones, with less than 90% found just once. The receptor comes from a woman aged 60-75 years who had recovered from COVID-19. The chain joins TRBV27 to TRBJ2-7; 8 bases are a match to TRBD2. The sequencing input was peripheral blood. The CDR3 sequence is CMIGGANEQYF. CDR3 coding DNA: TGTATGATCGGGGGGGCGAACGAGCAGTACTTC.